The 8 T cell receptor beta chains below were found in one sample sequenced in a study of T-cell reconstitution after alpha-beta-depleted transplantation in children (dated by TCRdb to the mid-2010s). Receptor libraries were prepared by PCR. TCRdb names Illumina HiSeq 2500 as the instrument used. TCR libraries were prepared with molecular barcoding, using unique molecular identifiers to normalize TCRbeta repertoire quantification. Using fastp trimming at Q25 and MiXCR clonotype assembly, TCRdb reanalyzed the public sequencing data and kept in-frame beta chains. Each CDR3 protein appears once, grouped with its most common genes and DNA. Within this sample are around 490,000 distinct CDR3 sequences, with roughly 11% of them counted one time only. Around 15% of the sample is taken by the ten largest. The intended sense of this specimen's treatment or condition label: allogeneic hematopoietic cell transplantation with graft depleted of TCRalphabeta T cells and CD19 B cells.

Material: PBMCs, mostly from graft donor cells, obtained 180 days after TCRalphabeta/CD19-depleted stem cell transplant. Every receptor here comes from a female patient aged 2-9 years who had a stem cell transplant for aplastic anemia, so the T cells may come from the graft donor.

This clonotype was found a few times. The chain employs TRBV29-1 and TRBJ2-7; 7 bases agree with TRBD1. V gave up 4 bases and J gave up 2 bases; unmatched junction bases: 2. Germline lookup yields CDR1 SQVTM and CDR2 ANQGSEA. This CDR3 is 12 amino acids long. CDR3 protein: CSVGQGTYEQYF. The CDR3 DNA reads as TGCAGCGTTGGACAGGGTACCTACGAGCAGTACTTC.

V is TRBV6-2 or TRBV6-3 and J is TRBJ2-7; the D is unclear. The CDR3 consists of 12 residues. V was cut by 2 bases and J by 2 bases, with 4 bases left in between. Germline V CDR1 and CDR2: MNHEY, SVGEGT. The CDR3 DNA reads TGTGCCAGCAGTTACCAACCCTACGAGCAGTACGTC. Translating gives CASSYQPYEQYV.

The chain uses TRBV6-5 and TRBJ2-1; no clear D gene. V was cut by 7 bases and J by 8 bases, with 9 bases left in between. Germline CDR1 and CDR2: MNHEY and SVGAGI. The CDR3 is 11 residues long. The CDR3 DNA follows: TGTGCCAGCACGGTTGGGGATGAGCAGTTCTTC. It specifies CASTVGDEQFF.

This clonotype was seen more than once but under ten times. The chain couples TRBV7-2 to TRBJ2-5; TRBD1 matches at 9 bases. Germline values: CDR1 SGHTA, CDR2 FQGNSA. V lost 6 bases to trimming and J lost 4 bases; unmatched junction nucleotides: 9. The CDR3 consists of 15 residues. The DNA of the CDR3 is TGTGCCAGCAGAGGCTCCGGGACAGGGTTAGAGACCCAGTACTTC. This encodes CASRGSGTGLETQYF.

The rearrangement uses TRBV7-8 and TRBJ1-2; tentative D call: TRBD1 (5 bases). This CDR3 region has 13 residues. V was cut by 11 bases and J by 7 bases, with 20 bases left in between. Germline-derived CDR1 and CDR2 are SGHVS and FQNEAQ. This chain's CDR3 is CAGRLPGDGGYTF. The CDR3 coding sequence is TGTGCCGGCCGTCTCCCGGGGGATGGTGGCTACACCTTC.

In this sample, this clonotype turned up a few times. The V call is TRBV5-5, the J call TRBJ2-7; D is possibly TRBD1 or TRBD2 (5 bases each). CDR3 length: 14 amino acids. Germline CDR1 and CDR2: SGHKS and YYEKEE (reference sequence). The V and J ends lost 4 bases and 2 bases respectively, with 13 bases between them. The CDR3 is CASSPEWGTYEQYF. The CDR3 coding sequence is TGTGCCAGCAGCCCCGAGTGGGGGACCTACGAGCAGTACTTC.

The chain couples TRBV6-1 to TRBJ1-1; TRBD1 might be the D (5 bases). V was clipped by 3 bases and J by 11 bases, with 16 bases between them. Germline V gene sequence: CDR1 MNHNS, CDR2 SASEGT. This CDR3 is built from 13 residues. CDR3 loop: CASSEQGQEVAFF. The CDR3, as DNA: TGTGCCAGCAGTGAGCAGGGTCAGGAGGTGGCTTTCTTT.

The rearrangement uses TRBV28 and TRBJ2-1, with 8 bases that match TRBD2. Germline-derived CDR1 and CDR2 are MDHEN and SYDVKM. V shed 6 bases, J shed 2 bases, and the junction held 3 bases outside the gene matches. The length of the CDR3 is 14 residues. The CDR3 region is CASRVAGPYNEQFF. As DNA, the CDR3 is TGTGCCAGCAGAGTAGCGGGACCCTACAATGAGCAGTTCTTC.